This TCR beta chain was captured by sequencing in a study of Graves' ophthalmopathy and Graves' hyperthyroidism. Looking at the study overall: Blood was drawn at initial diagnosis, before any treatment. The study's findings and limits: The model's prediction of ophthalmopathy progression had 65% to 71% sensitivity and 72% to 75% specificity.

Moderate-to-severe activity, CAS ≥3, NOSPECS ≥4 and duration under 3 months were recorded for donors with ophthalmopathy. Clinical symptoms, serum thyroxine, TRAb, thyroid ultrasound and orbital computed tomography formed the basis of diagnosis. Using RNA transcripts, the TCR beta CDR3 regions were amplified. HTBI primers were employed in first-round RT-PCR, then a second-round multiplex PCR followed. Each CDR3 protein is one row after TCRdb ran MiXCR on the multiplex PCR reads. The top ten clones hold 40% to 55% of a sample with about 740,000 distinct CDR3 sequences, 35% to 50% of them seen once. This clonotype was recorded many times. The antigen remains unidentified. Germline lookup yields CDR1 SEHNR and CDR2 FQNEAQ (reference sequence). The CDR3 length is 14 residues. Trimming shortened V by 5 bases and J by 4 bases, and 12 bases separated the two germline ends.

The TCR comes from an adult man with Graves' ophthalmopathy. What was sequenced was peripheral blood. This sequence joins TRBV7-9 and TRBJ1-5; D perhaps matches TRBD1 (6 bases). The CDR3 protein is CASSEAGVNQPQHF. CDR3 in DNA: TGTGCCAGCAGCGAGGCAGGGGTTAATCAGCCCCAGCATTTT.